This entry lists 12 T cell receptor beta chains sequenced from one sample in a study of blood T cell repertoires in COVID-19. Measured with immunoSEQ multiplex PCR; TCRdb has only the in-frame clones, and not every one. The profile covers just over 95,000 clones, with approximately 82% appearing a single time and roughly 4% taken by the ten largest. The specimen was peripheral blood. The receptors originated from a man in his sixties with acute or convalescent COVID-19.

This rearrangement joins TRBV7-9 to TRBJ2-1, with 7 bases identical to TRBD2. V dropped 5 bases and J dropped 1; count of bases not matched to a gene: 8. The CDR3 length is 16 residues. Germline V gives CDR1 SEHNR, CDR2 FQNEAQ (reference sequence). CDR3 DNA sequence: TGTGCCAGCAGCATTTTAGCGGGCTTGTCCTACAATGAGCAGTTCTTC. Translating gives CASSILAGLSYNEQFF.

The genes are TRBV12-3 or TRBV12-4 and TRBJ1-1, with unresolved D. The CDR3 consists of 13 residues. Deletions cut 7 bases from V and 2 bases from J, with 11 bases between. For the CDR3, the DNA is TGTGCCAGCATTGGACTGACCAACACTGAAGCTTTCTTT. Residues: CASIGLTNTEAFF.

This clone is a singleton in its sample. V is TRBV24-1 and J is TRBJ2-1; 8 bases are a match to TRBD1. CDR1 is KGHDR and CDR2 is SFDVKD in the germline V gene. V lost 5 bases, J lost 10 bases, and 12 bases stayed unmatched. The CDR3 sequence is 15 residues long. The CDR3: CATSADRGGLREQFF. CDR3 nucleotides: TGTGCCACCAGTGCAGACAGGGGCGGACTTCGGGAGCAGTTCTTC.

The chain joins TRBV9 to TRBJ2-3, with D possibly TRBD1 on 6 matching bases. The CDR3 spans 15 residues. The V gene lost 4 bases and the J gene lost 2 bases, with 14 bases spanning the gap. In germline, CDR1 is SGDLS, CDR2 YYNGEE. CDR3 in DNA: TGTGCCAGCAGCCTTACAGGGCTATCCACAGATACGCAGTATTTT. This codes for CASSLTGLSTDTQYF.

CDR3 DNA sequence: TGTGCCAGCAGTTACAGCGGGAGGGTTTCCTACAATGAGCAGTTCTTC. It encodes CASSYSGRVSYNEQFF. The chain employs TRBV6-5 and TRBJ2-1; 10 bases agree with TRBD2. The ends lost 2 bases at V and 1 base at J; junction bases unmatched: 2. The germline V gene encodes CDR1 MNHEY and CDR2 SVGAGI. This CDR3 spans 16 amino acids.

This chain uses TRBV19 with TRBJ1-5; 7 nucleotides match TRBD1. V was pared by 8 bases and J by 1 base, with 8 bases of the junction left unmatched. CDR3 size: 15 residues. The germline CDR1 and CDR2 sequences are LNHDA and SQIVND (reference sequence). The CDR3 DNA follows: TGTGCCAGTTTAAGAGGGGGACAGAGCAATCAGCCCCAGCATTTT. As protein: CASLRGGQSNQPQHF.

The chain has TRBV6-2 or TRBV6-3 and TRBJ2-7; D is possibly TRBD1 (5 bases). The germline V gene has CDR1 MNHEY and CDR2 SVGEGT. V lost 2 bases, J lost 1 base, and 9 bases lay in between. The CDR3 runs to 14 residues. In DNA, the CDR3 is TGTGCCAGCAGTTACGCAGGGCCTTCCTACGAGCAGTACTTC. Residues: CASSYAGPSYEQYF.

This clone came up a few times. The V call is TRBV10-1, the J call TRBJ1-1; tentatively, D is TRBD1 (6 bases). V lost 6 bases to trimming and J lost 1 base, with 12 bases between them. The germline V gene encodes CDR1 WNHNN and CDR2 SYGVQD (reference sequence). This CDR3 has 14 amino acids. The CDR3 region is CASSRGHSNTEAFF. DNA for the CDR3: TGCGCCAGCAGCCGGGGACACTCGAACACTGAAGCTTTCTTT.

This clone was picked up one time. The genes are TRBV19 and TRBJ1-2; 7 bases fit TRBD1. The germline V gene has CDR1 LNHDA and CDR2 SQIVND (reference sequence). The CDR3 is 15 residues long. V shed 7 bases and J 5 bases; nucleotides not matched to a gene: 13. This chain's CDR3 is CASTRDSGLLYGYTF. Here the CDR3 DNA reads TGTGCCAGTACCCGGGACAGTGGCCTTCTATATGGCTACACCTTC.

The V and J genes are TRBV6-1 and TRBJ1-2, with TRBD1 matching over 7 bases. This CDR3 spans 13 amino acids. V was pared by 3 bases and J by 5 bases, with 3 bases of the junction left unmatched. CDR1 and CDR2 from the germline V gene are MNHNS and SASEGT. The CDR3 DNA reads as TGTGCCAGCAGTGAGTCAGGGGGGTATGGCTACACCTTC. Encoded protein: CASSESGGYGYTF.

The chain has TRBV7-2 and TRBJ2-5; 12 nucleotides align to TRBD2. CDR3 length: 19 amino acids. CDR1 is SGHTA, CDR2 FQGNSA, per germline. The ends lost 1 base at V and 5 bases at J; junction bases unmatched: 14. CDR3 DNA sequence: TGTGCCAGCAGCTTAGAGCAGACTAGCGGGAGATATTACGTGGAGACCCAGTACTTC. This encodes CASSLEQTSGRYYVETQYF.

The chain has TRBV12-5 and TRBJ2-5; D remains unclear. The CDR3 has 14 amino acids. Germline V gives CDR1 LGHNT, CDR2 FRNRAP. The V end was cut by 2 bases, the J end by 4 bases, with 11 bases between. The CDR3 spells CASGLLPGRETQYF. CDR3 in DNA: TGTGCTAGTGGTTTGTTGCCGGGTCGAGAGACCCAGTACTTC.